Presented here are 10 T cell receptor beta chains from one specimen sequenced in a study of CD8+ T cells in alopecia areata. cDNA serving as the sequencing template came from extracted, reverse transcribed RNA. Assay: immunoSEQ multiplex PCR; the TCRdb copy retains only in-frame clones and omits some. The sample holds around 270,000 clones, 58% seen once. The treatment was: oral pan-JAK inhibitor, 5-10 mg twice daily. Sample: CD4+ T cells sorted from blood, taken at week 24, from a patient treated with tofacitinib. The receptors here all came from a human donor with alopecia areata.

Only a few counts were recorded for this clone. The rearrangement links TRBV29-1 to TRBJ2-7, with 9 bases fitting TRBD1. Germline CDR1 and CDR2: SQVTM and ANQGSEA. The J segment lost 5 bases and the V segment lost 5 bases, leaving 16 bases of the junction unmatched. The CDR3 has 16 amino acids. The CDR3: CSVSQRDRAVGNEQYF. The CDR3, as DNA: TGCAGCGTTTCCCAGAGGGACAGGGCAGTCGGGAACGAGCAGTACTTC.

The chain couples TRBV28 to TRBJ2-3; TRBD1 matches 8 bases. The CDR3 is 13 residues long. V dropped 10 bases and J dropped 0; count of bases not matched to a gene: 3. Germline V lookup: CDR1 MDHEN, CDR2 SYDVKM. CDR3 in amino acids: CATRDRSTDTQYF. The CDR3, as DNA: TGTGCCACCCGGGACAGGAGCACAGATACGCAGTATTTT.

The chain recombines TRBV2 with TRBJ2-7; 8 nucleotides agree with TRBD1. V lost 10 bases to trimming and J lost 0 bases; unmatched junction nucleotides: 11. The CDR3 runs 15 residues. Germline V gene data show CDR1 as SNHLY and CDR2 as FYNNEI. CDR3 protein: CATGQGPLSSYEQYF. DNA of the CDR3: TGTGCCACAGGACAGGGCCCACTCTCCTCCTACGAGCAGTACTTC.

The chain has TRBV5-6 and TRBJ2-5; 7 bases are a match to TRBD1. The CDR3 runs 13 residues. The germline CDR1 and CDR2 sequences are SGHDT and YYEEEE. J was trimmed by 5 bases and V by 5 bases; bases with no gene match: 6. The DNA of the CDR3 is TGTGCCAGCAGACTCACAGGGGTGGAGACCCAGTACTTC. This translates into CASRLTGVETQYF.

The table lists this clone with a few counts. The V and J genes are TRBV5-1 and TRBJ2-5, with D possibly being TRBD1 (6 bases). V shed 4 bases and J shed 6 bases, with 22 bases lying between them. Germline values: CDR1 SGHRS, CDR2 YFSETQ. The CDR3 is 16 residues long. The CDR3 DNA reads as TGCGCCAGCAGCGAACCGACAGGACCCCAGGGAAAGACCCAGTACTTC. This codes for CASSEPTGPQGKTQYF.

This clone appeared a few times. J is TRBJ2-2 and V is TRBV30, with 8 bases matching TRBD2. This CDR3 is 14 amino acids long. The germline V gene encodes CDR1 GTSNPN and CDR2 SVGIG (reference sequence). Trimming took 3 bases from V and 4 from J; bases not matched to a gene: 4. As DNA, the CDR3 is TGTGCCTGGAGAGTACTAGCGGCCACCGGGGAGCTGTTTTTT. This gives the protein CAWRVLAATGELFF.

The rearrangement joins TRBV27 to TRBJ1-1; the D gene is possibly TRBD1 (5 bases). Deletions cut 6 bases from V and 4 bases from J, with 18 bases between. This CDR3 has 15 residues. Per the germline V gene, CDR1 is MNHEY and CDR2 is SMNVEV (reference sequence). As DNA, the CDR3 is TGTGCCAGCAGGCCGGACAACCTGATGGGCACTGAAGCTTTCTTT. Translation: CASRPDNLMGTEAFF.

This chain connects TRBV5-1 to TRBJ1-1; the D is unclear. The germline V and J ends were trimmed by 7 bases and 0 bases, with 19 bases remaining between them. The CDR3 runs to 16 residues. Germline V gives CDR1 SGHRS, CDR2 YFSETQ. CDR3 amino acids: CASGIAGVGLNTEAFF. Here the CDR3 DNA reads TGCGCCAGCGGTATAGCGGGAGTCGGGTTGAACACTGAAGCTTTCTTT. Full variable domain (outside the CDR3, taken from reference TRBV5-1 and TRBJ1-1): KAGVTQTPRYLIKTRGQQVTLSCSPISGHRSVSWYQQTPGQGLQFLFEYFSETQRNKGNFPGRFSGRQFSNSRSEMNVSTLELGDSALYLCASGIAGVGLNTEAFFGQGTRLTVV.

This clone has more than one count but fewer than ten. This chain joins TRBV18 and TRBJ1-2, with D possibly matching TRBD1 (6 bases). Trimming removed 7 bases at V and 3 bases at J, with 12 bases between. Germline values: CDR1 KGHSH, CDR2 LQKENI. The CDR3 has 13 residues. The CDR3, as DNA: TGTGCCAGCTATGCGGGGGGCCACTATGGCTACACCTTC. Its translation is CASYAGGHYGYTF. Complete variable domain (other parts from reference TRBV18 and TRBJ1-2): NAGVMQNPRHLVRRRGQEARLRCSPMKGHSHVYWYRQLPEEGLKFMVYLQKENIIDESGMPKERFSAEFPKEGPSILRIQQVVRGDSAAYFCASYAGGHYGYTFGSGTRLTVV.

In its sample, this clone was seen a few times. V usage is TRBV30 and J usage is TRBJ2-2; tentatively, D is TRBD2 (5 bases). V lost 3 bases to trimming and J lost 4 bases, with 6 bases between them. The CDR3 loop spans 12 amino acids. Germline V CDR1 and CDR2: GTSNPN, SVGIG (reference sequence). The CDR3 protein is CAWSRGTGELFF. CDR3 DNA sequence: TGTGCCTGGAGCCGGGGCACCGGGGAGCTGTTTTTT.